This TCR beta chain comes out of a study of T cell responses to AZD1222 COVID-19 vaccine. Turning to this clone: Its antigen is unidentified.

Second doses at about 4 or about 12 weeks were pooled. Germline CDR1 is LGHNA and CDR2 is YNFKEQ. The CDR3 extends over 17 amino acids. V lost 4 bases and J lost 6; bases outside the gene matches: 13. Study-wide results and caveats: Seropositive at baseline were only six or seven AZD1222 recipients. Nearly half of the spike-specific TCRs reportedly recognize variant regions that carry no mutations. The study found Spike-specific TCR breadth and depth rose after two AZD1222 doses.

Measured with immunoSEQ multiplex PCR; TCRdb has only the in-frame clones, and not every one. The sample shows around 120,000 clones, about nine tenths of them seen only once. The material sequenced was peripheral blood, taken 28 days after the second AZD1222 dose. The V gene is TRBV4-2, the J gene TRBJ1-1; the match to TRBD1 covers 11 bases. The sequence was obtained from an adult who received the AZD1222 COVID-19 vaccine. CDR3 bases: TGTGCCAGCAGCCGCGGACCGGGACAGGGGGATTCGGCTGAAGCTTTCTTT. It translates to CASSRGPGQGDSAEAFF.